This TCR beta chain was recovered during a study of blood T cell repertoires in COVID-19. The overall study: T cells, B-cell-depleted T cells, or PBMCs supplied cDNA or gDNA.

Clones were read by immunoSEQ multiplex PCR, and TCRdb kept only the in-frame ones, dropping some. In the table there are over 350,000 clones, around 89% of which are singletons. The count of this clone is one. V was cut by 0 bases and J by 7 bases, with 6 bases left in between. The CDR3 totals 13 residues. The chain combines TRBV12-3 or TRBV12-4 with TRBJ2-2, with D maybe TRBD2 (6 bases). Sequencing was carried out using peripheral blood. The source is a woman aged 25-40 years with acute or convalescent COVID-19. The CDR3 protein is CASSLAGGGELFF. The CDR3 DNA reads TGTGCCAGCAGTTTAGCGGGGGGCGGGGAGCTGTTTTTT.